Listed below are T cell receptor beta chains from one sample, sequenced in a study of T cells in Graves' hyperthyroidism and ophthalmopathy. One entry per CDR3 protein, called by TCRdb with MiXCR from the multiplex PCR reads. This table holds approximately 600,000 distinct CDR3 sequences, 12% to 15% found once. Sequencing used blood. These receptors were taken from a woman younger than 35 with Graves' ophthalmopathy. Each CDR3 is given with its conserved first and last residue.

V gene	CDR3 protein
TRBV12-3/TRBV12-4	CASRPGTSGQYF
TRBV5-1	CASSSGLVNTGELFF
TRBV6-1	CASSEGGLYNEQFF
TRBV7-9	CASSSNREGREKLFF
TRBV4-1	CASSLAGGAGVTDTQYF
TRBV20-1	CSAILAEQATDTQYF
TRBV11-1	CASSRGLAGLVIGYNEQFF
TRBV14	CASSQFISLTEAFF
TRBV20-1	CSASGLAGETDTQYF
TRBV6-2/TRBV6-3	CASSYVTGYEQYF
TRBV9	CASSVGSGGNGYTF
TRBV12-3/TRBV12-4	CASSLPRTSSYEQYF
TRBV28	CASLLDWYTGELFF
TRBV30	CAWSREEQPQHF
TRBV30	CAWSVGVFYTF
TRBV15	CATSSQTPSSGNTIYF
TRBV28	CASSLRAPLSSYNEQFF
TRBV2	CASSDFTGYGYTF
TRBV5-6	CASSLAGFVGAGRTEAFF
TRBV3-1	CASSPGLLANIQYF
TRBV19	CASSIKRRQTEAFF
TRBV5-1	CASRRQGTNTEAFF
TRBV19	CASSIEPGLAGTNEQFF
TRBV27	CASSWAGTGGQPQHF
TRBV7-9	CASRLGLVETQYF
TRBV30	CAWTKGSVTYEQYF
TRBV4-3	CASSQDRTSGPYNEQFF
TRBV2	CAGTISSYEQYF
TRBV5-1	CASRRYSGSLSPYNEQYF
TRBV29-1	CSVEGGGIGAFF
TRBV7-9	CASSLATWDSYGYTF
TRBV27	CASRRGSLPDDEQFF
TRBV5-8	CASSYGTGTGEQYF
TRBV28	CASSPTSTSGRPYEQYF
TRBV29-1	CSVQKETQYF
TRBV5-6	CASSLDSLSGANVLTF
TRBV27	CASSLAGRGNTEAFF
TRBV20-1	CSARDPGGAGAPYEQYF
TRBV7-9	CASSLWGPRGEGVGHLSYNEQFF
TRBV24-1	CATSDPQGDSNQPRHF
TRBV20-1	CSASTGTDQPQHF
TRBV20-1	CSASPQGVEAFF
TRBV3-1	CASSQGATSGNTIYF
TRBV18	CASSPPSGAGVNTIYF
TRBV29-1	CSVEGRDGFSYEQYF